This entry describes one T cell receptor beta chain. Repertoires were generated with immunoSEQ multiplex PCR, while TCRdb's copy carries only in-frame clones and drops some. The table records about 500,000 clones, approximately 92% of them present only once. The sample belongs to a study of blood T cell repertoires in COVID-19. V was trimmed by 0 bases and J by 1 base, leaving 15 bases between them. This CDR3 has 18 amino acids. Germline CDR1 KGHDR, CDR2 SFDVKD. The sequence was collected from a man aged 18-30 years with COVID-19, enrolled during active disease. The chain uses TRBV24-1 and TRBJ2-1; the D gene is possibly TRBD2 (6 bases). Sequenced input: peripheral blood. The CDR3, as DNA: TGTGCCACCAGTGATTTGTCTTTCGGGAGAGATTCCTACAATGAGCAGTTCTTC. Its protein product is CATSDLSFGRDSYNEQFF.